This T cell receptor beta chain came from a study of shared clonotypes between healthy human individuals (dated by TCRdb to about 2020). For the wider study: The cohort comprised two women and a few men aged 18 to 49 years. For each donor, CD4 naive and CD4 memory were each run on three plates, CD8 naive on two plates, and CD8 memory on one plate. To estimate repertoire size and how much clonotype sharing occurs between individuals, the study deeply sequenced the blood TCR repertoires of several healthy adults. To increase sequencing depth and limit assay-specific biases, TCR repertoire library preparation and sequencing were carried out by different laboratories using diverse techniques. Leukapheresis yielded between about 0.85 and 10 billion PBMCs per donor. Points the paper makes about the study in general: When several donors were compared, the shared fraction of clonotypes was about 5.5% for naive CD4, around 3.5% for naive CD8, 2.3% for memory CD4, and 0.35% to 0.4% for memory CD8. Based on pairwise subsampling, the degree of clonotype sharing among donors was expected to be affected by sequencing depth. Only blood was sampled, and tissue TCR repertoires likely differ from those in blood. Clonotypes shared by all four sorted-subset donors showed higher generation probabilities than non-shared clonotypes. The genetic and exposure-history diversity represented was limited by the small number of donors. Larger estimated clonotype richness was generally found for naive subsets than for memory subsets. Even with the large sequencing depth, rarefaction of the sorted-subset datasets indicated that sequencing was incomplete.

CD8 naive samples were obtained by positive selection for CCR7 among CD45RO-negative cells, yielding a CD45RA+CCR7+ population from which TemRA cells were excluded. The donors were healthy, HIV-negative adults with no recently reported acute infections or vaccinations. Every donor was a Caucasian adult residing in Nashville, Tennessee, USA. Blood was collected by leukapheresis, and PBMCs were isolated by Ficoll-Histopaque density gradient centrifugation and then cryopreserved in liquid nitrogen vapor phase. Purity and quantity of every magnetically sorted T cell population were checked by analytical flow cytometry. Genomic DNA was isolated from every sorted fraction and measured by UV absorbance on a Nanodrop 2000c. Only a few counts were recorded for this clone. The specificity of this receptor is unknown. One base away there is no much larger clone; base qualities are not given. Using the deep immunoSEQ assay, multiplex PCR amplified TCR CDR3 regions from genomic DNA. Extracted genomic DNA from each cell subset was distributed evenly across all wells of several immunoSEQ 96-well plates, and each plate was treated as a replicate. Each replicate PCR for sorted subsets received around 200 ng genomic DNA, equal to about 29,000 T cell genomes. Purified libraries were quantified with a Qubit 3.0 fluorometer, sized on a Bioanalyzer 2100, and re-quantified with the KAPA Library Quantification kit. Every immunoSEQ 96-well plate was sequenced on a dedicated single-read 150-cycle Illumina NextSeq 550 flow cell. Concerning the study's data processing: Because the immunoSEQ output included only junctional sequences and no quality scores, the filtering could not be the same as the filtering used for full-length reads. To assign V/J genes and CDR3, sequences were annotated against IMGT germline references using PyIR, a Python wrapper for IgBLAST v1.9. Reads with weak V/J assignments (E-value above 1e-6), missing CDR3, stop codons, out-of-frame junctions, or ambiguous translated residues were removed. A V3J clonotype was defined by an identical inferred V gene, J gene, and CDR3 amino acid sequence. Percentage overlap between repertoires was calculated by dividing the number of shared unique clonotypes by the size of the smaller repertoire. RTK rarefaction, the Chao1 estimator, and Recon v2.1 estimates of unobserved clonotypes were used to assess repertoire richness. OLGA was used to compute generation probabilities for all TCRbeta clonotypes that the gDNA method yielded from a few donors. Not all clones reach the TCRdb copy of this immuneACCESS table, which keeps in-frame sequences only. Checked studies attribute under half of the gap to unresolved V genes and leave the rest unexplained. The V and J calls and clone size are taken from that table; D and trimming were inferred from the DNA. The sample records about 2.2 million clones, just over 90% of which are singletons. 1.5% to 2% of the sample goes to the ten largest clones.

From cysteine to phenylalanine, the CDR3 is 13 amino acids long. The DNA shown is the 39-base CDR3, in frame from base 1. The germline V gene specifies MGHRA as CDR1 and YSYEKL as CDR2. Trimming at the junction amounts to 4 bases on V and 0 bases on J, and the germline ends lie 6 bases apart. This TCR was sampled from a man aged 18 to 30 in good health. Some clones in this sample may be carry-over from other donors' samples. The sequencing sample was made of naive CD8+ T cells from PBMCs. The cell subset or site label here, explained by the study, means: CD45RA+CCR7+. The rearranged segments are TRBV4-1 and TRBJ1-1; the D gene assignment is ambiguous. The sequenced DNA: TGCGCCAGCAGCCCCCGTCTGAACACTGAAGCTTTCTTT. Translated, it reads CASSPRLNTEAFF.